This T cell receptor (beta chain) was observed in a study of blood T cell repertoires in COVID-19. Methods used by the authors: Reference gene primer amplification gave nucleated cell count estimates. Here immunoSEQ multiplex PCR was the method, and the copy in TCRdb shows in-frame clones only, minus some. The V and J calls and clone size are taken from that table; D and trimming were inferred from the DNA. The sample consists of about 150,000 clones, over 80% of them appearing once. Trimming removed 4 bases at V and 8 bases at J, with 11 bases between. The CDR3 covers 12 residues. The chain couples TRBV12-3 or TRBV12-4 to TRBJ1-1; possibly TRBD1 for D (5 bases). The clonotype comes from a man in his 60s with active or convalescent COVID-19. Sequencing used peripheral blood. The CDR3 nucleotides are TGTGCCAGCAGTTCCCCCCCAGGGGAAGCTTTCTTT. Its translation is CASSSPPGEAFF.